This T cell receptor (beta chain) came from a study of cytomegalovirus exposure and HLA in healthy donors. On the study more broadly: Caucasian-associated ancestry cluster membership applied to around 80% of 398 genotyped donors. General study points: A later analysis linked a missense variant in DCLRE1C to the trimming of TCR beta V and J genes. Per a prior analysis, the majority of TCR beta V segments were productive roughly 90% or roughly 30% of the time.

Concerning this clone itself: Its specificity is not known.

Germline-derived CDR1 and CDR2 are LGHNA and YNFKEQ. J was trimmed by 14 bases and V by 0 bases; bases with no gene match: 10. CDR3 size: 14 residues. The PCR had 60 Vbeta and 13 Jbeta primers. The method was immunoSEQ multiplex PCR; TCRdb's version includes in-frame clones alone and lacks a portion of them. Altogether more than 150,000 clones are present, roughly 90% being singletons, with the ten largest covering around 0.25%. The receptor was isolated from a girl in the first two years of life in good health and CMV-seronegative. The specimen was PBMCs. J is TRBJ1-1 and V is TRBV4-2; 9 bases are a match to TRBD1. DNA of the CDR3: TGTGCCAGCAGCCAAGAACGGACAGGGGCAGGAGGGTTCTTT. Residues: CASSQERTGAGGFF.